One and the same sample provided the 26 T cell receptor beta chains below, sequenced in a study of shared clonotypes between healthy human individuals. TCRdb keeps only in-frame clones here, not all; method: immunoSEQ multiplex PCR. This sample has more than 150,000 clones; approximately 92% occur once, and the top ten carry around 0.067%. Sequences were obtained from naive CD4+ T cells sorted from blood. Regarding subset: CD45RA+ positively selected. The receptor source for this set is a woman in her 30s in good health.

This clone was recorded only once. The rearrangement joins TRBV6-1 to TRBJ1-4; a weak D match, TRBD1 (6 bases). The length of the CDR3 is 15 residues. V was trimmed by 8 bases and J by 4 bases, leaving 17 bases between them. Germline assignment: CDR1 MNHNS and CDR2 SASEGT. CDR3 region: CASAIQGSDNEKLFF. CDR3 coding DNA: TGTGCCAGCGCAATCCAGGGGTCGGATAATGAAAAACTGTTTTTT.

V gene TRBV30 combines with J gene TRBJ1-6; D is undetermined. This CDR3 is built from 14 residues. V was cut by 0 bases and J by 4 bases, with 7 bases left in between. Germline CDR1 and CDR2: GTSNPN and SVGIG (reference sequence). The CDR3 bases are TGTGCCTGGAGTGTACTAGGGTATAATTCACCCCTCCACTTT. Amino acids: CAWSVLGYNSPLHF. The variable domain in full, completed from reference TRBV30 and TRBJ1-6, reads SQTIHQWPATLVQPVGSPLSLECTVEGTSNPNLYWYRQAAGRGLQLLFYSVGIGQISSEVPQNLSASRPQDRQFILSSKKLLLSDSGFYLCAWSVLGYNSPLHFGNGTRLTVT.

The V and J genes are TRBV2 and TRBJ2-2, with D possibly matching TRBD2 (6 bases). Trimming stripped 1 base from V and 1 base from J, with 13 bases between. Germline V gene sequence: CDR1 SNHLY, CDR2 FYNNEI. The CDR3 has 17 residues. CDR3 DNA: TGTGCCAGCAGTGAAGATATGGGACTCTTGAACACCGGGGAGCTGTTTTTT. Translating gives CASSEDMGLLNTGELFF.

The rearrangement joins TRBV7-9 to TRBJ2-6; D is unresolved. Deletions cut 5 bases from V and 0 bases from J, with 5 bases between. From germline, CDR1 is SEHNR and CDR2 FQNEAQ (reference sequence). CDR3 length: 14 amino acids. CDR3 in DNA: TGTGCCAGCAGCGCCCCCTCTGGGGCCAACGTCCTGACTTTC. Its protein is CASSAPSGANVLTF.

This chain joins TRBV19 and TRBJ2-7; D unresolved. Germline V gene data show CDR1 as LNHDA and CDR2 as SQIVND (reference sequence). This CDR3 comprises 14 residues. V was cut by 6 bases and J by 4 bases, with 16 bases left in between. The CDR3 sequence is CASSTDKLGYEQYF. CDR3 DNA: TGTGCCAGTAGCACAGACAAGCTAGGATACGAGCAGTACTTC.

This clone has only one observation. This chain links TRBV6-1 with TRBJ1-1; D is uncertain. CDR3 length equals 13 residues. Germline-derived CDR1 and CDR2 are MNHNS and SASEGT. The V end lost 0 bases, the J end lost 6 bases, and 8 bases lay between the germline ends. In DNA form, the CDR3 reads TGTGCCAGCAGTGAAGCGGGGAGGCCTGAAGCTTTCTTT. This translates into CASSEAGRPEAFF.

The J gene is TRBJ2-3, the V gene TRBV5-1; 9 nucleotides line up with TRBD2. V shed 0 bases and J 6 bases; nucleotides not matched to a gene: 8. CDR3 length: 16 amino acids. Germline CDR1 reads SGHRS; CDR2 reads YFSETQ. The CDR3: CASSLDGREGLDTQYF. CDR3 DNA: TGCGCCAGCAGCTTGGATGGGCGGGAGGGCCTCGATACGCAGTATTTT.

The DNA of the CDR3 is TGTGCCAGCAGTGAATTTCGCACGATCTCTGGAAACACCATATATTTT. Its translation is CASSEFRTISGNTIYF. The rearrangement joins TRBV2 to TRBJ1-3; D is uncertain. The CDR3 contains 16 residues. Per the germline V gene, CDR1 is SNHLY and CDR2 is FYNNEI. Trimming left V 2 bases short and J 0 bases short, with 11 bases between.

The rearrangement links TRBV10-2 to TRBJ2-5; 10 nucleotides align to TRBD1. The J call may be in error: the DNA end matches TRBJ2-7 better. Germline V lookup: CDR1 WSHSY, CDR2 SAAADI. This CDR3 is built from 14 residues. CDR3 DNA sequence: TGCGCCAGCAGACCCGGGACAGGGGAATCCGAGCAGTACTTC. It translates to CASRPGTGESEQYF.

The gene calls are TRBV28 and TRBJ1-5; 12 bases match TRBD1. With V trimmed by 7 bases and J by 5 bases, 9 bases remained unmatched. The germline V gene has CDR1 MDHEN and CDR2 SYDVKM. There are 16 residues in the CDR3. This chain's CDR3 is CASTTGTGGDYQPQHF. The CDR3 DNA sequence: TGTGCCAGCACGACCGGGACAGGGGGCGACTATCAGCCCCAGCATTTT.

V and J are TRBV11-1 and TRBJ1-1; D uncertain. Per germline, CDR1 SGHAT and CDR2 FQDESV (reference sequence). The CDR3 has 13 residues. V was clipped by 4 bases and J by 2 bases, with 8 bases between them. This chain's CDR3 is CASSSSYNTEAFF. The CDR3 bases are TGTGCCAGCAGCTCTTCATACAACACTGAAGCTTTCTTT.

V and J are TRBV5-1 and TRBJ2-6; a weak D match, TRBD2 (6 bases). The CDR3 length is 16 residues. V was cut by 4 bases and J by 2 bases, with 13 bases left in between. Germline-derived CDR1 and CDR2 are SGHRS and YFSETQ. Here the CDR3 reads CASSRDLGAGANVLTF. The CDR3, as DNA: TGCGCCAGCAGCAGGGACTTGGGGGCTGGGGCCAACGTCCTGACTTTC. The variable domain in full, with the rest retrieved from reference TRBV5-1 and TRBJ2-6, is KAGVTQTPRYLIKTRGQQVTLSCSPISGHRSVSWYQQTPGQGLQFLFEYFSETQRNKGNFPGRFSGRQFSNSRSEMNVSTLELGDSALYLCASSRDLGAGANVLTFGAGSRLTVL.

The chain recombines TRBV5-4 with TRBJ2-3; TRBD1 matches at 11 bases. The CDR3 is made up of 16 amino acids. V was clipped by 0 bases and J by 4 bases; unmatched bases: 4. Germline V gene sequence: CDR1 SGHNT, CDR2 YYREEE (reference sequence). The CDR3 region is CASSLGTGGNADTQYF. The CDR3 region has the DNA TGTGCCAGCAGCTTGGGGACAGGGGGCAACGCAGATACGCAGTATTTT.

CDR3 in amino acids: CASSPGGQGGSYEQYF. The CDR3 nucleotides are TGTGCCAGCAGCCCCGGGGGACAGGGGGGCTCCTACGAGCAGTACTTC. The chain is built from TRBV13 and TRBJ2-5; 11 bases align to TRBD1. The J call may be in error: the DNA end matches TRBJ2-7 better. The CDR3 has 16 residues. CDR1 and CDR2 from the germline V gene are PRHDT and FYEKMQ (reference sequence).

CDR3 nucleotides: TGCGCCAGCAGCCGCTCGGGACAGGGTCCCTACGAGCAGTACTTC. It yields the protein CASSRSGQGPYEQYF. V and J are TRBV5-1 and TRBJ2-5; 9 nucleotides match TRBD1. The DNA end is a closer match to TRBJ2-7, so the J assignment may be wrong. The germline gives CDR1 SGHRS, CDR2 YFSETQ. This CDR3 region has 15 residues.

In this sample, this clone turned up once. The rearrangement links TRBV5-1 to TRBJ2-7; 9 bases agree with TRBD1. CDR1 and CDR2 (germline): SGHRS, YFSETQ. V gave up 3 bases and J gave up 2 bases; unmatched junction bases: 9. This CDR3 region has 16 residues. In DNA form, the CDR3 reads TGCGCCAGCAGCTCGGTAACCGGGACAGGGACCTACGAGCAGTACTTC. Its protein is CASSSVTGTGTYEQYF. The full variable domain, completed using reference TRBV5-1 and TRBJ2-7, is KAGVTQTPRYLIKTRGQQVTLSCSPISGHRSVSWYQQTPGQGLQFLFEYFSETQRNKGNFPGRFSGRQFSNSRSEMNVSTLELGDSALYLCASSSVTGTGTYEQYFGPGTRLTVT.

The rearrangement joins TRBV27 to TRBJ1-5; 12 bases are shared with TRBD1. The germline CDR1 and CDR2 sequences are MNHEY and SMNVEV (reference sequence). There are 19 residues in the CDR3. The J segment lost 0 bases and the V segment lost 0 bases, leaving 6 bases of the junction unmatched. CDR3: CASSLSSGTGGFSNQPQHF. CDR3 sequence (DNA): TGTGCCAGCAGTTTATCCTCCGGGACAGGGGGCTTTAGCAATCAGCCCCAGCATTTT.

V usage is TRBV6-6 and J usage is TRBJ2-7, with D possibly being TRBD1 (6 bases). The germline gives CDR1 MNHNY, CDR2 SVGAGI (reference sequence). The V end lost 3 bases, the J end lost 3 bases, and 15 bases lay between the germline ends. This CDR3 is 15 amino acids long. The CDR3 protein is CASSYNGGRVYEQYF. CDR3 nucleotide sequence: TGTGCCAGCAGTTATAATGGGGGCCGTGTCTACGAGCAGTACTTC.

The gene calls are TRBV7-2 and TRBJ2-2; 7 positions match TRBD2. V lost 1 base to trimming and J lost 3 bases; unmatched junction nucleotides: 11. From germline, CDR1 is SGHTA and CDR2 FQGNSA. The CDR3 has 18 residues. CDR3 coding DNA: TGTGCCAGCAGCTTAGAGCCTACGGGAGGTTGGGACACCGGGGAGCTGTTTTTT. Its translation: CASSLEPTGGWDTGELFF. Variable domain in full (rest from reference TRBV7-2 and TRBJ2-2): GAGVSQSPSNKVTEKGKDVELRCDPISGHTALYWYRQSLGQGLEFLIYFQGNSAPDKSGLPSDRFSAERTGGSVSTLTIQRTQQEDSAVYLCASSLEPTGGWDTGELFFGEGSRLTVL.

The chain has TRBV21-1 and TRBJ1-2; the table's D call, TRBD1, has no DNA check behind it. TRBV21-1 is an annotated pseudogene. This CDR3 has 15 residues. Written as DNA, the CDR3 is TGTGCCAGCAGCAAAGAAAGAAGTCAGGCCTATGGCTACACCTTC. Amino acid sequence: CASSKERSQAYGYTF.

The chain has TRBV2 and TRBJ1-2; 7 bases are shared with TRBD1. The CDR3 runs 15 residues. Germline trimming cut 7 bases from V and 7 bases from J; bases unmatched to any gene: 15. Germline CDR1 SNHLY, CDR2 FYNNEI. The CDR3 protein is CASTPDHAGGFGYTF. Here the CDR3 DNA reads TGTGCCAGCACCCCGGACCACGCAGGGGGGTTTGGCTACACCTTC.

The chain carries TRBV28 and TRBJ2-7; D not resolved. Trimming removed 2 bases at V and 7 bases at J, with 6 bases between. Germline CDR1 reads MDHEN; CDR2 reads SYDVKM. There are 11 residues in the CDR3. CDR3 in amino acids: CASSLRSEQYF. As DNA, the CDR3 is TGTGCCAGCAGTTTACGGTCTGAGCAGTACTTC.

This chain uses TRBV30 with TRBJ2-1; D remains unclear. Germline CDR1 and CDR2: GTSNPN and SVGIG (reference sequence). Trimming shortened V by 0 bases and J by 7 bases, and 4 bases separated the two germline ends. CDR3 length: 11 amino acids. CDR3 in DNA: TGTGCCTGGAGTGTAGGGAATGAGCAGTTCTTC. The encoded protein is CAWSVGNEQFF.

This chain uses TRBV27 with TRBJ2-7, with D unclear. Germline lookup yields CDR1 MNHEY and CDR2 SMNVEV (reference sequence). Trimming removed 5 bases at V and 6 bases at J, with 14 bases between. CDR3 size: 13 residues. The CDR3 is CASSLDWAREQYF. The CDR3 DNA is TGTGCCAGCAGTCTAGACTGGGCTCGCGAGCAGTACTTC.

This clone was picked up one time. The gene calls are TRBV5-5 and TRBJ1-5, with D possibly matching TRBD1 (5 bases). Between the trimmed V and J ends, which lost 1 base and 1 base, there was a span of 9 bases. The CDR3 spans 15 residues. Germline V gene lookup returns CDR1 SGHKS and CDR2 YYEKEE (reference sequence). CDR3 nucleotides: TGTGCCAGCAGCTTGTCAGGGACGAGCAATCAGCCCCAGCATTTT. Its translation: CASSLSGTSNQPQHF.

The gene calls are TRBV5-4 and TRBJ1-5; D gene unclear. Germline-derived CDR1 and CDR2 are SGHNT and YYREEE (reference sequence). CDR3 length equals 13 residues. V was shortened by 2 bases and J by 4 bases, with 7 bases between the two germline ends. The CDR3 region is CASSFVQNQPQHF. The DNA for the CDR3 is TGTGCCAGCAGCTTCGTGCAGAATCAGCCCCAGCATTTT.